This entry concerns a single T cell receptor beta chain. Its antigen is undetermined. The library targeted TCRbeta and was prepared with unique molecular identifiers. Via MiXCR, TCRdb re-called the PCR reads, giving one row per CDR3 protein. This table holds roughly 570,000 distinct CDR3 sequences, 25% to 30% found once. The data derive from a study of T-cell reconstitution after alpha-beta-depleted transplantation in children. The germline CDR1 and CDR2 sequences are SGHRS and YFSETQ. The CDR3 length is 16 residues. After removal of 0 bases from V and 8 bases from J, the junction contained 7 bases not matched to a gene. Overall study findings and caveats: Reportedly, roughly two months post-transplant, alpha-beta T cells arose from several hundred expanded graft clones. Newly produced T cells mostly provided counts and TCRbeta diversity after one year, as hyperexpanded clones declined. For some patients, TCRbeta diversity was high at day 60 because of recipient T cells and thymic progenitors that survived.

This TCR came from a boy less than two years old with Wiskott-Aldrich syndrome, due to receive a stem cell transplant. The V gene is TRBV5-1, the J gene TRBJ2-1; 11 nucleotides line up with TRBD2. The specimen comprised PBMCs, sampled before TCRalphabeta/CD19-depleted stem cell transplant. The CDR3 loop is CASSLAVAGGWDEQFF. CDR3 DNA: TGCGCCAGCAGCTTGGCGGTAGCGGGAGGGTGGGATGAGCAGTTCTTC. The variable domain in full, completed from reference TRBV5-1 and TRBJ2-1, reads KAGVTQTPRYLIKTRGQQVTLSCSPISGHRSVSWYQQTPGQGLQFLFEYFSETQRNKGNFPGRFSGRQFSNSRSEMNVSTLELGDSALYLCASSLAVAGGWDEQFFGPGTRLTVL.